Following are 10 T cell receptor beta chains from one sample sequenced in a study of response to subunit inactivated influenza vaccine (dated by TCRdb to between 2018 and 2020). The library was obtained by RT-PCR. TCRdb records Illumina HiSeq 2500 as the sequencer. Through fastp at Q25 and MiXCR, TCRdb rebuilt clones from the public reads, retaining in-frame beta chains. All rows with the same CDR3 protein become a single entry with the most common DNA and genes. In this sample the table shows a few hundred thousand distinct CDR3 sequences, 12% to 15% of which occur a single time. Around 10% of the sample lies in the top ten. Sequenced here: PBMCs from blood, sampled roughly 12 days after vaccination. These receptor sequences come from a man aged 45-60 years who received an inactivated influenza vaccine. Donor details come from another sample of the same person, matched by shared clones.

This clonotype was seen at least ten times. This chain joins TRBV7-2 and TRBJ2-1; 7 bases are shared with TRBD2. The CDR3 contains 13 residues. V lost 1 base, J lost 8 bases, and 2 bases stayed unmatched. Germline-derived CDR1 and CDR2 are SGHTA and FQGNSA. The DNA of the CDR3 is TGTGCCAGCAGCTTAGGACTAGCCGATGAGCAGTTCTTC. Protein product: CASSLGLADEQFF.

The J gene is TRBJ2-7, the V gene TRBV20-1, with D maybe TRBD1 (6 bases). Germline assignment: CDR1 DFQATT and CDR2 SNEGSKA (reference sequence). Trimming took off 3 bases at V and 2 bases at J, with 14 bases between the two ends. CDR3 length: 14 amino acids. CDR3 sequence (DNA): TGCAGTGCTAGGGGGACACTGCGAGCCTACGAGCAGTACTTC. Protein sequence: CSARGTLRAYEQYF.

This clonotype was detected many times. The chain joins TRBV20-1 to TRBJ1-5; D gene unclear. Trimming shortened V by 3 bases and J by 0 bases, and 3 bases separated the two germline ends. CDR1 and CDR2 from the germline V gene are DFQATT and SNEGSKA (reference sequence). The CDR3 is made up of 12 amino acids. CDR3 DNA sequence: TGCAGTGCTAGGTCTAGCAATCAGCCCCAGCATTTT. Translated: CSARSSNQPQHF.

In its sample, this clonotype was seen a few times. The chain links TRBV7-2 to TRBJ2-1; TRBD1 is a possible D gene (6 bases). The V gene's germline CDR1 is SGHTA and CDR2 FQGNSA. V was clipped by 7 bases and J by 4 bases, with 11 bases between them. The length of the CDR3 is 13 residues. The CDR3 loop reads CASIQDSYNEQFF. CDR3 nucleotides: TGTGCCAGCATCCAGGACAGTTACAATGAGCAGTTCTTC.

This clonotype was picked up a small number of times. The chain couples TRBV12-3 or TRBV12-4 to TRBJ2-6; 8 nucleotides agree with TRBD2. Losses at the gene ends were 10 bases for V and 0 bases for J; bases not matched to a gene: 14. The CDR3 is 18 residues long. CDR3 DNA sequence: TGTGCCACCGGGGGGGGCAGGCGCGGCCTCTCTGGGGCCAACGTCCTGACTTTC. Amino acid sequence: CATGGGRRGLSGANVLTF.

The chain carries TRBV6-5 and TRBJ2-1; no firm D call. The CDR3 contains 12 residues. Trimming cost V 6 bases and J 10 bases, with 13 bases left between them. CDR1 and CDR2 (germline): MNHEY, SVGAGI. CDR3 residues: CASSPSRSEQFF. CDR3 nucleotide sequence: TGTGCCAGCAGCCCAAGTAGGTCGGAGCAGTTCTTC.

The DNA for the CDR3 is TGTGCCAGCAGGGGTGGGGGATACTATTCACCCCTCCACTTT. It encodes CASRGGGYYSPLHF. V and J are TRBV28 and TRBJ1-6, with D possibly matching TRBD1 (5 bases). V lost 6 bases and J 8 bases, leaving 14 bases between the germline ends. CDR1 is MDHEN and CDR2 is SYDVKM in the germline V gene. The CDR3 covers 14 residues.

This clonotype was seen only a few times. The chain recombines TRBV7-2 with TRBJ2-3; 7 bases align to TRBD2. Germline V CDR1 and CDR2: SGHTA, FQGNSA. J was trimmed by 0 bases and V by 5 bases; bases with no gene match: 5. The CDR3 is made up of 15 amino acids. CDR3 residues: CASSTQAGSTDTQYF. The CDR3 DNA reads TGTGCCAGCAGCACACAAGCGGGGAGCACAGATACGCAGTATTTT.

The gene calls are TRBV11-2 and TRBJ2-5; no clear D gene. V shed 4 bases and J shed 0 bases, with 6 bases lying between them. CDR1 is SGHAT, CDR2 FQNNGV, per germline. This CDR3 has 13 amino acids. In DNA form, the CDR3 reads TGTGCCAGCAGCTCGGTGTACCAAGAGACCCAGTACTTC. This codes for CASSSVYQETQYF.

This clonotype was detected many times. This chain links TRBV28 with TRBJ2-7; 7 nucleotides match TRBD1. V trimming: 8 bases; J trimming: 3 bases; junction bases outside the gene matches: 4. Germline CDR1 MDHEN, CDR2 SYDVKM. The CDR3 covers 12 residues. CDR3 bases: TGTGCCAGCCGGACAGGCTACTACGAGCAGTACTTC. This codes for CASRTGYYEQYF.